The 19 T cell receptor beta chains reported below all come from one sample, sequenced in a study of T cell responses to AZD1222 COVID-19 vaccine. The protocol was immunoSEQ multiplex PCR, while the TCRdb copy is restricted to in-frame clones and leaves out a portion. The sample consists of around 160,000 clones, about 90% of them appearing once. Sequencing used peripheral blood, obtained 28 days after the second AZD1222 dose. The receptors were gathered from an adult who received the AZD1222 COVID-19 vaccine.

V gene TRBV9 combines with J gene TRBJ2-3, with D hard to call. V lost 2 bases, J lost 7 bases, and 11 bases lay in between. Germline CDR1 reads SGDLS; CDR2 reads YYNGEE. The CDR3 is made up of 13 amino acids. CDR3 region: CASSVPGAHTQYF. DNA of the CDR3: TGTGCCAGCAGCGTCCCCGGAGCACATACGCAGTATTTT.

This sequence joins TRBV11-2 and TRBJ1-3; perhaps TRBD1 as D (6 bases). This CDR3 region has 19 residues. V gave up 5 bases and J gave up 4 bases, with 27 bases separating them. Germline CDR1 and CDR2: SGHAT and FQNNGV. The CDR3 DNA sequence: TGTGCCAGCAGCCTCTCACCGGATCACAGGGCGGTATCCGGAAACACCATATATTTT. Translation: CASSLSPDHRAVSGNTIYF. Using reference TRBV11-2 and TRBJ1-3 for the parts outside the CDR3, the full variable domain is EAGVAQSPRYKIIEKRQSVAFWCNPISGHATLYWYQQILGQGPKLLIQFQNNGVVDDSQLPKDRFSAERLKGVDSTLKIQPAKLEDSAVYLCASSLSPDHRAVSGNTIYFGEGSWLTVV.

The chain couples TRBV29-1 to TRBJ2-2; weak D call: TRBD1 (6 bases). Germline-derived CDR1 and CDR2 are SQVTM and ANQGSEA. The V end lost 6 bases, the J end lost 4 bases, and 12 bases lay between the germline ends. The CDR3 is 13 residues long. The chain's CDR3 is CSVRTGTTGELFF. DNA for the CDR3: TGCAGCGTCCGCACAGGGACCACCGGGGAGCTGTTTTTT.

This chain links TRBV5-1 with TRBJ2-1; 7 bases fit TRBD2. The CDR3 runs 14 residues. V lost 0 bases to trimming and J lost 6 bases; unmatched junction nucleotides: 3. CDR1 is SGHRS, CDR2 YFSETQ, per germline. CDR3 amino acids: CASSLGTRGNEQFF. The CDR3 nucleotides read TGCGCCAGCAGCTTGGGGACTAGAGGCAATGAGCAGTTCTTC.

The rearrangement joins TRBV30 to TRBJ1-1; a weak D match, TRBD1 (5 bases). Germline CDR1 is GTSNPN and CDR2 is SVGIG (reference sequence). The length of the CDR3 is 13 residues. Trimming took off 3 bases at V and 8 bases at J, with 16 bases between the two ends. The CDR3 here is CAWRGIDSAEAFF. The CDR3 region has the DNA TGTGCCTGGAGGGGAATAGACAGCGCCGAAGCTTTCTTT.

This clone counts as large. The chain combines TRBV4-2 with TRBJ2-1; D perhaps matches TRBD2 (6 bases). Trimming stripped 0 bases from V and 7 bases from J, with 16 bases between. This CDR3 has 16 amino acids. Germline values: CDR1 LGHNA, CDR2 YNFKEQ. The CDR3 sequence is CASSQDLGTGYNEQFF. The CDR3 DNA is TGTGCCAGCAGCCAAGACCTCGGGACTGGATATAATGAGCAGTTCTTC.

The chain couples TRBV6-5 to TRBJ1-5; TRBD1 might be the D (5 bases). This CDR3 region has 15 residues. CDR1 MNHEY and CDR2 SVGAGI come from the germline V gene. The V gene lost 2 bases and the J gene lost 1 base, with 9 bases spanning the gap. The CDR3 sequence is CASSYRRDSNQPQHF. The CDR3 coding sequence is TGTGCCAGCAGTTACCGACGGGACAGCAATCAGCCCCAGCATTTT.

V usage is TRBV3-1 (or the pseudogene TRBV3-2) and J usage is TRBJ1-3; a possible D gene is TRBD1 (5 bases). The CDR3 spans 15 residues. V lost 1 base, J lost 4 bases, and 11 bases lay in between. The germline V gene encodes CDR1 LGHDT and CDR2 YNNKEL (reference sequence). DNA for the CDR3: TGTGCCAGCAGCCAAGGCAGGGTAGGGGGAAACACCATATATTTT. Translated, it gives CASSQGRVGGNTIYF.

V is TRBV3-1 (or the pseudogene TRBV3-2) and J is TRBJ1-1; maybe TRBD1 (5 bases). Germline V gene data show CDR1 as LGHDT and CDR2 as YNNKEL (reference sequence). This CDR3 has 14 residues. Trimming pared 3 bases from V and 4 bases from J, leaving 12 bases between. In DNA, the CDR3 is TGTGCCAGCAGCCAGGGGGGGGTCGGCACTGAAGCTTTCTTT. Translating gives CASSQGGVGTEAFF.

About this clone itself: The identical CDR3 is also encoded by other nucleotide sequences in the sample. The CDR3 DNA reads TGTGCCTGGAAAACAGGTGAAAATGAAAAACTGTTTTTT. Amino acid sequence: CAWKTGENEKLFF. The chain uses TRBV30 and TRBJ1-4; TRBD1 might be the D (5 bases). This CDR3 region has 13 residues. V lost 4 bases, J lost 5 bases, and 11 bases lay in between. Germline CDR1 reads GTSNPN; CDR2 reads SVGIG (reference sequence). Together with reference TRBV30 and TRBJ1-4, the CDR3 gives the full variable domain: SQTIHQWPATLVQPVGSPLSLECTVEGTSNPNLYWYRQAAGRGLQLLFYSVGIGQISSEVPQNLSASRPQDRQFILSSKKLLLSDSGFYLCAWKTGENEKLFFGSGTQLSVL.

Concerning this clone itself: Its ends do not fully match the called genes, so a read error is possible. V usage is TRBV18 and J usage is TRBJ2-2, with D unresolved. Germline-derived CDR1 and CDR2 are KGHSH and LQKENI. The CDR3 covers 14 residues. CDR3 loop: CASSPPDGTGELFF. Here the CDR3 DNA reads TGTGCCAGCTCCCCACCCGACGGGACCGGGGAGCTGTTTTTT.

DNA of the CDR3: TGTGCCAGCTCACCGAGGGACAGGGTCAATTCACCCCTCCACTTT. Translating it yields CASSPRDRVNSPLHF. The gene calls are TRBV18 and TRBJ1-6; 9 nucleotides agree with TRBD1. This CDR3 comprises 15 residues. J was trimmed by 7 bases and V by 3 bases; bases with no gene match: 4. Germline CDR1 reads KGHSH; CDR2 reads LQKENI.

The count of this clone is one. The rearrangement links TRBV7-2 to TRBJ1-5; D possibly corresponds to TRBD1 (5 bases). Germline V gives CDR1 SGHTA, CDR2 FQGNSA. The CDR3 has 13 residues. Between the trimmed V and J ends, which lost 5 bases and 4 bases, there was a span of 9 bases. CDR3 amino acids: CASSQDSNQPQHF. CDR3 in DNA: TGTGCCAGCAGCCAAGACAGTAATCAGCCCCAGCATTTT.

This sequence joins TRBV10-2 and TRBJ2-7; no clear D. The V and J ends lost 4 bases and 3 bases respectively, with 22 bases between them. The CDR3 has 17 amino acids. Germline CDR1 WSHSY, CDR2 SAAADI. The CDR3 region has the DNA TGCGCCAGCAGTGTCGACATTTTCGGCGGAAAAAACTACGAGCAGTACTTC. It encodes CASSVDIFGGKNYEQYF.

This chain connects TRBV7-2 to TRBJ2-3, with TRBD2 as a possible D gene (6 bases). The germline gives CDR1 SGHTA, CDR2 FQGNSA. Between the trimmed V and J ends, which lost 5 bases and 2 bases, there was a span of 11 bases. This CDR3 spans 14 amino acids. CDR3 in amino acids: CASSKGTVTDTQYF. The CDR3 DNA follows: TGTGCCAGCAGCAAGGGGACTGTCACAGATACGCAGTATTTT.

The chain couples TRBV27 to TRBJ1-2; TRBD1 matches 7 bases. This CDR3 contains 15 residues. From germline, CDR1 is MNHEY and CDR2 SMNVEV (reference sequence). With 5 bases clipped from V and 4 bases from J, the junction kept 10 bases outside the gene matches. The DNA for the CDR3 is TGTGCCAGCAGTGCAATCCCGACAGGGCCCTATGGCTACACCTTC. Translating gives CASSAIPTGPYGYTF.

The rearrangement uses TRBV4-1 and TRBJ1-2, with unresolved D. The CDR3 contains 14 residues. V was cut by 5 bases and J by 4 bases, with 14 bases left in between. Germline CDR1 reads MGHRA; CDR2 reads YSYEKL. CDR3 in amino acids: CASSDRTESYGYTF. CDR3 sequence (DNA): TGCGCCAGCAGCGACCGGACTGAATCCTATGGCTACACCTTC.

The chain couples TRBV5-1 to TRBJ2-3; D gene unclear. Trimming shortened V by 4 bases and J by 0 bases, and 3 bases separated the two germline ends. Germline assignment: CDR1 SGHRS and CDR2 YFSETQ. This CDR3 contains 12 residues. DNA of the CDR3: TGCGCCAGCAGCCAGAGCACAGATACGCAGTATTTT. Protein: CASSQSTDTQYF.

The gene calls are TRBV5-4 and TRBJ2-5, with D unclear. This CDR3 is 13 amino acids long. Germline-derived CDR1 and CDR2 are SGHNT and YYREEE (reference sequence). Between the trimmed V and J ends, which lost 4 bases and 5 bases, there was a span of 12 bases. The CDR3 region has the DNA TGTGCCAGCAGCCGCTCAGCGCGGGAGACCCAGTACTTC. Protein product: CASSRSARETQYF.